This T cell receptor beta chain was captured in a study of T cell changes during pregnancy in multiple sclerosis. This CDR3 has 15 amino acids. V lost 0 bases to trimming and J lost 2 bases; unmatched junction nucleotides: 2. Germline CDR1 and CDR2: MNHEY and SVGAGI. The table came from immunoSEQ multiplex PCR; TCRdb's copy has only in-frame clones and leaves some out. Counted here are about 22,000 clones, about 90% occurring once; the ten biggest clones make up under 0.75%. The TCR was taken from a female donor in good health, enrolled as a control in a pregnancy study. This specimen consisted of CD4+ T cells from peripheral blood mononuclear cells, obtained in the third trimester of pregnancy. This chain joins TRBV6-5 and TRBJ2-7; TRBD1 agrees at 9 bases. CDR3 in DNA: TGTGCCAGCAGTTACTCGAGACAGGGGGCCTACGAGCAGTACTTC. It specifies CASSYSRQGAYEQYF.